The present TCR beta chain was sequenced within a study of blood T cell repertoires in COVID-19. This clone was observed a handful of times. The authors' processing: The authors estimated nucleated cell counts from reference gene primer amplification. Measured with immunoSEQ multiplex PCR; TCRdb has only the in-frame clones, and not every one. V and J calls plus clone size are reproduced from that table; the DNA served to infer D and trimming. Of about 370,000 clones listed, more than 80% are singletons. Living in under 30 US areas, the participants were between roughly 18 and 90 years of age. Cohort 3 donors were reported recovered after two negative PCRs, clearance, or symptom resolution. The CDR3 runs to 14 residues. The trim removed 5 bases at V and 7 bases at J, leaving 6 bases unmatched. Germline V lookup: CDR1 LNHDA, CDR2 SQIVND (reference sequence).

The clonotype comes from a man between 18 and 29 years old who had recovered from COVID-19. The sample taken for sequencing was PBMCs or T cells enriched from blood (not recorded which). The V call is TRBV19, the J call TRBJ1-4; TRBD1 matches at 8 bases. In DNA form, the CDR3 reads TGTGCCAGTAGTCTCGGACAGGGACGTGAAAAACTGTTTTTT. Residues: CASSLGQGREKLFF.